Each of the 2 T cell receptor beta chains below was sequenced from the same sample in a study of identical twins. TCRdb itself ran the 5' RACE reads through MiXCR, one entry per CDR3 protein. The table shows about 280,000 distinct CDR3 sequences, with approximately 8.5% occurring only once. This sample also appeared in a second study, on yellow fever vaccine responses in identical twins.

The sequenced sample was memory (CD45RO+) T cells sorted from blood. Every receptor here comes from a woman aged 18-35 years in good health.

This clonotype was counted only a few times. The V gene is TRBV2, the J gene TRBJ2-7, with 8 bases identical to TRBD1. The V gene's germline CDR1 is SNHLY and CDR2 FYNNEI. Trimming removed 3 bases from V and 2 bases from J; junction bases left unmatched: 6. CDR3 length equals 15 residues. CDR3 loop: CASSEAWTGTYEQYF. The CDR3 region has the DNA TGTGCCAGCAGTGAGGCTTGGACAGGGACCTACGAGCAGTACTTC.

Relative to its sample, this clonotype is medium-sized. In DNA, the CDR3 is TGTGCCACCAGTAGTAGCGGAAACACTGAAGCTTTCTTT. Translated, it gives CATSSSGNTEAFF. The chain has TRBV24-1 and TRBJ1-1; D is unclear. CDR1 is KGHDR, CDR2 SFDVKD, per germline. The CDR3 contains 13 residues. V dropped 6 bases and J dropped 2 bases, with 9 bases sitting between them.